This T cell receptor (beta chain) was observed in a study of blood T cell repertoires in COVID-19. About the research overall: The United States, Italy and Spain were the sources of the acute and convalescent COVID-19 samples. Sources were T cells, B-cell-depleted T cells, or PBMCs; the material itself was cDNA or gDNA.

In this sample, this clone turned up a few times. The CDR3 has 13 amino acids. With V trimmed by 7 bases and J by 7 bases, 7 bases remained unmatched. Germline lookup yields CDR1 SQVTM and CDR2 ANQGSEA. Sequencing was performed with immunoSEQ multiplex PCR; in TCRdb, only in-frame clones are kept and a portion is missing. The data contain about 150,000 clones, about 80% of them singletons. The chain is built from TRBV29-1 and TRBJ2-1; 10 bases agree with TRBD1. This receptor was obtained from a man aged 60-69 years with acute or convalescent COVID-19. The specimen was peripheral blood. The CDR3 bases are TGCAGCGGAGACAGGGGGCGCGAAAATGAGCAGTTCTTC. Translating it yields CSGDRGRENEQFF.